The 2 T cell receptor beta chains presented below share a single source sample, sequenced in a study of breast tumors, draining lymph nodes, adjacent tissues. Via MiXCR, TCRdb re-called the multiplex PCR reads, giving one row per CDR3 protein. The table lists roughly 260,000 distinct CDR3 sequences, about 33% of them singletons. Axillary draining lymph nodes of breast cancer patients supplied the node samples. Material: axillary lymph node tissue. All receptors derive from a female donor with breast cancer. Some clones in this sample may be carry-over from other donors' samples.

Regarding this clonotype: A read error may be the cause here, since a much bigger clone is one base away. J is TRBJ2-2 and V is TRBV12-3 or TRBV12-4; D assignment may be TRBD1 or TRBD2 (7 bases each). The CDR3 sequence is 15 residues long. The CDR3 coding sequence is TGTGTCAGCAGGCCTTCGACAGGGAGGGCCGGGGAGCTGTTTTTT. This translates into CVSRPSTGRAGELFF.

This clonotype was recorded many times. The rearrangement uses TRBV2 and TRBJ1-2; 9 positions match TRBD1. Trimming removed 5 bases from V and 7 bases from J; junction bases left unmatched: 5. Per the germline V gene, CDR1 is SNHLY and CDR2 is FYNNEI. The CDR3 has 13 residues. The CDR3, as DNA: TGTGCCAGCAGTCTGGGACAGGGTCGTGGCTACACCTTC. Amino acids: CASSLGQGRGYTF.